The source of this T cell receptor (beta chain) is a study of patients and donors after allogeneic stem cell transplantation. This clonotype turned up a few times. One entry per CDR3 protein results from TCRdb running MiXCR on the RT-PCR reads. The sample contains about 96,000 distinct CDR3 sequences, roughly 48% of which appear only once. The CDR3 extends over 14 amino acids. V was cut by 1 base and J by 7 bases, with 11 bases left in between. From germline, CDR1 is LGHDT and CDR2 YNNKEL (reference sequence). This clonotype was obtained from a human donor who was either an allogeneic HSCT recipient or a stem cell or donor lymphocyte infusion donor (not recorded which). It is not recorded whose cells these are; they may come from a transplant donor. Sequenced material: blood, either unsorted or a sorted T cell fraction (not recorded which). J is TRBJ1-5 and V is TRBV3-1; perhaps TRBD1 as D (6 bases). CDR3 residues: CASSQGPTGQPQHF. The CDR3 DNA reads as TGTGCCAGCAGCCAAGGCCCGACAGGACAGCCCCAGCATTTT.